This T cell receptor beta chain was identified in a study of blood T cell repertoires in COVID-19. Across the whole study: Material from acute and convalescent COVID-19 was sourced from the United States, Italy and Spain. PBMCs, B-cell-depleted T cells, or T cells provided the cDNA or gDNA that made up the material.

The CDR3 is 13 residues long. Germline V gives CDR1 SGHDT, CDR2 YYEEEE. Trimming cost V 3 bases and J 0 bases, with 6 bases left between them. Methods used by the authors: Amplification from reference gene primers served as the basis for estimated nucleated cell counts. Produced via immunoSEQ multiplex PCR; TCRdb's table is partial and in-frame only. V, J and clone size are taken as reported in that table, and D and trimming were inferred from the DNA itself. This table has roughly 70,000 clones, roughly 90% appearing once. Sequencing was done on a sample of peripheral blood. V usage is TRBV5-6 and J usage is TRBJ1-1; D call uncertain. The source of this sequence is a man between 50 and 59 years old with acute or convalescent COVID-19. The CDR3 DNA is TGTGCCAGCAGCTCAACACTGAACACTGAAGCTTTCTTT. It yields the protein CASSSTLNTEAFF.